This is a list of T cell receptor beta chains from one sample in a study of tumor and adjacent non-tumor tissue in lung cancer. In TCRdb, the multiplex PCR reads were re-called with MiXCR into one record per CDR3 protein. The repertoire holds tens of thousands of distinct CDR3 sequences, with approximately 59% as singletons. Sequencing was done on a sample of distant non-tumor lung tissue. All receptors come from a woman aged 40-49 years with non-small cell lung cancer. CDR3s include the opening cysteine and the closing phenylalanine or tryptophan. A D gene is named only where the DNA matches it firmly. Clone size is not always given. Where it is, it says once, few, many or a class for expanded clones.

d_call j_call clone_size v_call cdr3_aa cdr3_nt
TRBD1 TRBJ1-1 NA TRBV29-1 CNAVGQENTEAFF TGTAACGCCGTGGGACAGGAGAACACTGAAGCTTTCTTT
NA TRBJ1-5 many TRBV28 CASSPLRGTYQPQHF TGTGCCAGCAGTCCCCTTCGGGGCACCTATCAGCCCCAGCATTTT
TRBD2 TRBJ2-3 NA TRBV5-1 CASRDPWTSGGTSADTQYF TGCGCCAGTAGGGATCCATGGACTAGCGGGGGGACTAGCGCAGATACGCAGTATTTT
TRBD1 TRBJ2-1 NA TRBV12-3/TRBV12-4 CASNGQGVGTNEQFF TGTGCCAGCAATGGACAGGGGGTGGGTACCAATGAGCAGTTCTTC
NA TRBJ1-5 NA TRBV11-1 CASSKNNGESQHF TGTGCCAGCAGTAAAAACAACGGGGAGTCCCAGCATTTT
NA TRBJ1-5 NA TRBV24-1 CATGDSTTDAQHF TGTGCCACCGGTGATTCCACGACAGATGCGCAGCATTTT
NA TRBJ2-7 NA TRBV6-1 CVSRGGTDTTYEQYF TGTGTCAGCCGAGGGGGTACCGATACAACCTACGAGCAGTACTTC
NA TRBJ2-1 NA TRBV2 CASSPGTDPPYNEQFF TGTGCCAGCAGTCCGGGGACTGATCCACCTTACAATGAGCAGTTCTTC
NA TRBJ2-1 many TRBV7-8 CASSLAGDAGEQFF TGTGCCAGCAGCTTAGCCGGGGATGCGGGGGAGCAGTTCTTC
NA TRBJ2-5 once TRBV4-1 CASSISSTLQETQYF TGCGCCAGCAGCATATCCTCGACGTTACAAGAGACACAGTACTTC
NA TRBJ1-1 NA TRBV20-1 CNARGGRAMDEAFF TGCAATGCAAGAGGGGGAAGGGCCATGGATGAAGCTTTCTTT
TRBD1 TRBJ1-5 NA TRBV6-1 CASGRGGGSDQPQHF TGTGCCAGCGGCCGTGGAGGGGGCTCGGATCAGCCACAGCATTTT
TRBD1 TRBJ2-1 NA TRBV19 CASSSDRGESSYNEQFF TGTGCCAGTTCCTCGGACAGGGGCGAATCTTCCTACAATGAGCAGTTCTTC
NA TRBJ1-5 NA TRBV11-2 CASSSITMTQHF TGTGCCAGCAGCTCTATCACAATGACCCAGCATTTT
TRBD1 TRBJ2-3 NA TRBV20-1 CSAPRTGGFSADTQYF TGCAGTGCTCCGAGGACAGGGGGTTTCAGTGCAGATACGCAGTATTTT
TRBD1 TRBJ2-1 few TRBV12-3/TRBV12-4 CASGTTGNNEQFF TGTGCCAGCGGTACGACAGGGAACAACGAGCAGTTCTTC
NA TRBJ2-5 NA TRBV12-3/TRBV12-4 CDSSLSQRAFETQYF TGTGACAGCAGTCTTAGCCAGCGGGCGTTTGAGACCCAGTACTTC
TRBD1 TRBJ1-2 few TRBV20-1 CSASDRGYGYTF TGCAGTGCTAGCGACAGGGGCTATGGCTACACCTTC
TRBD2 TRBJ2-1 NA TRBV6-5 CASRYGTSSYNEQFF TGTGCCAGCAGATATGGGACTAGCAGCTACAATGAACAGTTCTTC
NA TRBJ2-2 NA TRBV29-1 CSAKRGAGFNGELFF TGCAGCGCGAAAAGGGGGGCGGGTTTCAACGGGGAGCTGTTTTTT
NA TRBJ2-2 NA TRBV6-1 CVSSERTANAGELFF TGTGTCAGCAGTGAACGGACAGCCAACGCCGGGGAGCTGTTTTTT
NA TRBJ1-2 few TRBV20-1 CSARDPQGTFHYGYTF TGCAGTGCTAGAGATCCTCAGGGGACCTTTCACTATGGCTACACCTTC
NA TRBJ1-6 NA TRBV6-5 CASSYPREIAYNSPLHF TGTGCCAGTAGTTACCCACGGGAGATCGCCTATAATTCACCCCTCCACTTT
NA TRBJ2-1 NA TRBV24-1 CATQTEADNEQFF TGTGCCACCCAGACAGAGGCGGACAATGAGCAGTTCTTC
TRBD1 TRBJ2-1 NA TRBV11-1 CASSSRGRGNEQFF TGTGCCAGCAGCTCAAGGGGGCGCGGGAATGAGCAGTTCTTC
NA TRBJ2-5 NA TRBV6-2/TRBV6-3 CASSYSIVRGRQETQYF TGTGCCAGCAGTTACTCGATAGTGCGGGGCCGGCAAGAGACCCAGTACTTC
NA TRBJ1-4 once TRBV11-1 CGSSLDYETVTEKLFF TGTGGCAGTAGCTTAGACTACGAGACAGTAACCGAAAAACTGTTTTTT
NA TRBJ1-1 NA TRBV5-6 CASSLARGNIEAFF TGTGCCAGCAGCTTGGCAAGGGGGAACATTGAAGCTTTCTTT
TRBD2 TRBJ2-1 NA TRBV20-1 CSATYSGSGAKEQFF TGCAGTGCTACCTATAGCGGGAGTGGGGCCAAAGAGCAGTTCTTC
TRBD2 TRBJ2-2 NA TRBV6-1 CVSRKSKHGIAGSNTGELFF TGTGTCAGCAGGAAATCAAAACATGGCATAGCGGGATCGAACACCGGGGAGCTGTTTTTT